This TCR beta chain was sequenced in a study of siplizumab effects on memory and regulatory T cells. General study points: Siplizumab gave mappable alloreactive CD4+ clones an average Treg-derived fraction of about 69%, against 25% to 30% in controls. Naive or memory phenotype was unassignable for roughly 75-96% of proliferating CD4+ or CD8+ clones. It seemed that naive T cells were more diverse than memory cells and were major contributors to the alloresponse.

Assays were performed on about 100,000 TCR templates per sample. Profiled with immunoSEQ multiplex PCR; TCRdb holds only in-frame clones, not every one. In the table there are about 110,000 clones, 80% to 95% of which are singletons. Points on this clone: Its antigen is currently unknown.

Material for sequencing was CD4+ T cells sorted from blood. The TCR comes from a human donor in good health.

CDR3 residues: CASSFDSGSGNTIYF. CDR3 nucleotides: TGTGCCAGCAGTTTCGATTCAGGGAGCGGAAACACCATATATTTT. The chain has TRBV6-5 and TRBJ1-3; D perhaps matches TRBD1 (5 bases). Trimming stripped 4 bases from V and 4 bases from J, with 14 bases between. The CDR3 extends over 15 amino acids. Looked up from germline, CDR1 is MNHEY and CDR2 is SVGAGI.